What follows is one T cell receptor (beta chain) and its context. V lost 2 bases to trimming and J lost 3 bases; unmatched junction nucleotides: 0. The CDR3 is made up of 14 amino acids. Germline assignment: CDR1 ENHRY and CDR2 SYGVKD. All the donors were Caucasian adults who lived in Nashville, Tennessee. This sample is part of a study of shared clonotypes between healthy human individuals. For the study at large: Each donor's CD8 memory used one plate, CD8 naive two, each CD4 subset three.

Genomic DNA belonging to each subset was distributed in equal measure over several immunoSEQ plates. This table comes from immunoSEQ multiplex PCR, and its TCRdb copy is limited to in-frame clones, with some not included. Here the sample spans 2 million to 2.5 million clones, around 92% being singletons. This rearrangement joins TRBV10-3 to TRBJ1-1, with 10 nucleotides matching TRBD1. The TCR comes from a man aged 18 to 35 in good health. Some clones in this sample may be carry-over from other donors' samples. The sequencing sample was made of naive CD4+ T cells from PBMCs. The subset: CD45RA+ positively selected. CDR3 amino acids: CAISEGTGDTEAFF. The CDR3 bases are TGTGCCATCAGTGAGGGGACAGGGGACACTGAAGCTTTCTTT.